The next 14 T cell receptor beta chains were all read from a single sample in a study of identical twins. MiXCR, run by TCRdb on the 5' RACE reads, gives a single entry per CDR3 protein. This sample has 500,000 to 600,000 distinct CDR3 sequences, with about 20% found just once. These same data were also listed under a study on T cells expressing NK-cell markers.

Material for sequencing was CD4+ T cells sorted from blood. The source of these receptors is a woman aged 18-35 years in good health.

This sequence joins TRBV20-1 and TRBJ1-2; tentative D call: TRBD1 (5 bases). Trimming cost V 5 bases and J 0 bases, with 10 bases left between them. The CDR3 is 13 residues long. Looked up from germline, CDR1 is DFQATT and CDR2 is SNEGSKA (reference sequence). CDR3 amino acids: CSAGGSSNYGYTF. The DNA of the CDR3 is TGCAGTGCTGGGGGGAGCTCTAACTATGGCTACACCTTC.

Written as DNA, the CDR3 is TGCGCCAGCAGCTTGGATGGGGGTTACAATTCACCCCTCCACTTT. This translates into CASSLDGGYNSPLHF. The rearrangement joins TRBV5-1 to TRBJ1-6; D is possibly TRBD1 (5 bases). The germline gives CDR1 SGHRS, CDR2 YFSETQ. The CDR3 totals 15 residues. V lost 0 bases, J lost 7 bases, and 11 bases lay in between.

CDR3 nucleotides: TGTGCCAGCAGCGGCCTCAGGGCCTCCGAGCAGTACTTC. This sequence encodes CASSGLRASEQYF. This chain joins TRBV9 and TRBJ2-7; D is possibly TRBD1 (5 bases). V lost 3 bases and J 6 bases, leaving 13 bases between the germline ends. The CDR3 contains 13 residues. Germline loops: CDR1 SGDLS, CDR2 YYNGEE.

The chain has TRBV19 and TRBJ2-2; D is ambiguous. The CDR3 covers 15 residues. The V and J ends lost 6 bases and 0 bases respectively, with 11 bases between them. Germline V lookup: CDR1 LNHDA, CDR2 SQIVND (reference sequence). The CDR3 sequence: CASRAASPNTGELFF. The DNA of the CDR3 is TGTGCCAGTAGGGCCGCCTCCCCGAACACCGGGGAGCTGTTTTTT.

The chain recombines TRBV12-3 or TRBV12-4 with TRBJ2-7, with D uncertain. V was cut by 3 bases and J by 4 bases, with 16 bases left in between. The CDR3 length is 15 residues. Here the CDR3 DNA reads TGTGCCAGCAGTTTGGTGGCTAGAGGCGAATACGAGCAGTACTTC. It yields the protein CASSLVARGEYEQYF.

This clonotype came up a few times. The CDR3 DNA sequence: TGCAGTGCTATACTAGCGGGGGGGCACGAGCAGTTCTTC. Amino acids: CSAILAGGHEQFF. J is TRBJ2-1 and V is TRBV20-1; 13 bases fit TRBD2. CDR3 length: 13 residues. V shed 4 bases, J shed 10 bases, and the junction held 4 bases outside the gene matches. Germline V gene lookup returns CDR1 DFQATT and CDR2 SNEGSKA (reference sequence).

The DNA for the CDR3 is TGTGCCAGCAGCTTCCCACAGCTCTGGGGTGAGCAGTACTTC. This sequence encodes CASSFPQLWGEQYF. V usage is TRBV5-8 and J usage is TRBJ2-7; D gene unclear. The CDR3 extends over 14 amino acids. V dropped 2 bases and J dropped 7 bases, with 16 bases sitting between them. Looked up from germline, CDR1 is SGHTS and CDR2 is YDEGEE.

This chain links TRBV7-9 with TRBJ2-5; D remains ambiguous. The CDR3 is 14 residues long. V was trimmed by 2 bases and J by 4 bases, leaving 11 bases between them. CDR1 SEHNR and CDR2 FQNEAQ come from the germline V gene (reference sequence). The CDR3 nucleotides read TGTGCCAGCAGCTTAATGCAAGGAAGAGAGACCCAGTACTTC. Translating it yields CASSLMQGRETQYF.

The chain is built from TRBV20-1 and TRBJ2-1; TRBD2 matches 8 bases. Germline CDR1 is DFQATT and CDR2 is SNEGSKA (reference sequence). This CDR3 spans 15 amino acids. Trimming took 5 bases from V and 4 from J; bases not matched to a gene: 10. CDR3 nucleotide sequence: TGCAGTGCTTTTCGAGGGACTAGAGGGTACAATGAGCAGTTCTTC. Its protein is CSAFRGTRGYNEQFF.

This clonotype came up many times. The chain couples TRBV5-5 to TRBJ2-7; D is possibly TRBD1 (5 bases). There are 15 residues in the CDR3. Germline V gene sequence: CDR1 SGHKS, CDR2 YYEKEE (reference sequence). Trimming pared 6 bases from V and 5 bases from J, leaving 21 bases between. CDR3 nucleotides: TGTGCCAGCAACGCTTATGGCCAGGGATTCCACGAGCAGTACTTC. The encoded protein is CASNAYGQGFHEQYF.

This chain joins TRBV7-2 and TRBJ2-1, with 10 bases matching TRBD2. The CDR3 covers 15 residues. Germline V CDR1 and CDR2: SGHTA, FQGNSA. V shed 7 bases, J shed 8 bases, and the junction held 11 bases outside the gene matches. CDR3 residues: CASITRAGGLDEQFF. Written as DNA, the CDR3 is TGTGCCAGCATCACACGAGCGGGAGGGCTTGATGAGCAGTTCTTC.

This rearrangement joins TRBV20-1 to TRBJ2-3; 10 bases agree with TRBD2. Trimming at V came to 6 bases and at J to 2 bases, leaving 5 bases not matched to a gene. The germline CDR1 and CDR2 sequences are DFQATT and SNEGSKA (reference sequence). The CDR3 loop spans 14 amino acids. The CDR3 bases are TGCAGTGCCGAACTAGCGGGAAACACAGATACGCAGTATTTT. It encodes CSAELAGNTDTQYF.

In this sample, this clonotype turned up a few times. The J gene is TRBJ2-4, the V gene TRBV5-1; no reliable D call. Germline CDR1 and CDR2: SGHRS and YFSETQ. This CDR3 is 14 amino acids long. The germline V and J ends were trimmed by 0 bases and 3 bases, with 7 bases remaining between them. CDR3 in amino acids: CASSLAPNKNIQYF. In DNA form, the CDR3 reads TGCGCCAGCAGCTTGGCTCCGAACAAAAACATTCAGTACTTC.

CDR3 nucleotides: TGTGCCAGCTGGACTAGCGGGGTGCCGCGGGAGCTGTTTTTT. It codes for CASWTSGVPRELFF. This chain uses TRBV7-2 with TRBJ2-2, with TRBD2 matching 12 bases. Germline trimming cut 8 bases from V and 9 bases from J; bases unmatched to any gene: 7. The CDR3 totals 14 residues. CDR1 SGHTA and CDR2 FQGNSA come from the germline V gene.